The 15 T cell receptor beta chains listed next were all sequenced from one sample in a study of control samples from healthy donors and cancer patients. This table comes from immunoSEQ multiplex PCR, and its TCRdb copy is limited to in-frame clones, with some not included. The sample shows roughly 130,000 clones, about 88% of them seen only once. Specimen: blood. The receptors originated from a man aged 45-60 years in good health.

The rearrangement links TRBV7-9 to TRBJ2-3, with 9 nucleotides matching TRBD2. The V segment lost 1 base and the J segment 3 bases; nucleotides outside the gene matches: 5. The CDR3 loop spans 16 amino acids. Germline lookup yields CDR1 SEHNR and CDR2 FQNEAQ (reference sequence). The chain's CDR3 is CASSLGAGGPTDTQYF. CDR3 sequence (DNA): TGTGCCAGCAGCTTAGGCGCGGGGGGGCCGACAGATACGCAGTATTTT.

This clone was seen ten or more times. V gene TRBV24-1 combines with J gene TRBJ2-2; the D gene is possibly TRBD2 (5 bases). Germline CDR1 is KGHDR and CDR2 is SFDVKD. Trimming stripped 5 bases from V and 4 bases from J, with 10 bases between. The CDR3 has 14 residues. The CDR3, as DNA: TGTGCCACCAGTGGCCCCGAGGGCACCGGGGAGCTGTTTTTT. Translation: CATSGPEGTGELFF.

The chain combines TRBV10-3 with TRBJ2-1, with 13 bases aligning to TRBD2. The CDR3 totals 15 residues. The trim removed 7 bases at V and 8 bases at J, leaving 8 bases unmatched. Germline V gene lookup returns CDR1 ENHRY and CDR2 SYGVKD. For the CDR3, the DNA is TGTGCCATCAACCCGGGACTAGCGGGGCAAGATGAGCAGTTCTTC. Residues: CAINPGLAGQDEQFF.

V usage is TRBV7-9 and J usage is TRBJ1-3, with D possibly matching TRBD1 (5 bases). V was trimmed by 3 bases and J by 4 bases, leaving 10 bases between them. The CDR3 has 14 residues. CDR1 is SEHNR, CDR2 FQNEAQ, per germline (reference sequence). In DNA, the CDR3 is TGTGCCAGCAGCTTTCGGGGCCTCGGAAACACCATATATTTT. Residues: CASSFRGLGNTIYF.

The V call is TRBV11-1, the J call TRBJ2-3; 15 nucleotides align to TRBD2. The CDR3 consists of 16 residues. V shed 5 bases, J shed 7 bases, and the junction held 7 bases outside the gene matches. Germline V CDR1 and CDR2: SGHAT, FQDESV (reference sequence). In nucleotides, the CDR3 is TGTGCCAGCAGCCGGACTAGCGGGGGGGCACGGAATACGCAGTATTTT. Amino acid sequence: CASSRTSGGARNTQYF.

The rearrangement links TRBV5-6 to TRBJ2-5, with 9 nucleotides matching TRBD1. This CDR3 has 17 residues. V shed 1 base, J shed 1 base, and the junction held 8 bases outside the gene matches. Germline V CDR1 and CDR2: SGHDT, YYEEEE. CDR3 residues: CASSLRTGALTQETQYF. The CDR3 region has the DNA TGTGCCAGCAGCTTGAGGACAGGGGCCTTAACCCAAGAGACCCAGTACTTC.

The CDR3 region has the DNA TGCGCCAGCAGCTTGGTACCAGTGAACACTGAAGCTTTCTTT. Protein product: CASSLVPVNTEAFF. The chain combines TRBV5-1 with TRBJ1-1; D remains ambiguous. Germline-derived CDR1 and CDR2 are SGHRS and YFSETQ. V was cut by 0 bases and J by 0 bases, with 6 bases left in between. This CDR3 is built from 14 residues. Together with reference TRBV5-1 and TRBJ1-1, the CDR3 gives the full variable domain: KAGVTQTPRYLIKTRGQQVTLSCSPISGHRSVSWYQQTPGQGLQFLFEYFSETQRNKGNFPGRFSGRQFSNSRSEMNVSTLELGDSALYLCASSLVPVNTEAFFGQGTRLTVV.

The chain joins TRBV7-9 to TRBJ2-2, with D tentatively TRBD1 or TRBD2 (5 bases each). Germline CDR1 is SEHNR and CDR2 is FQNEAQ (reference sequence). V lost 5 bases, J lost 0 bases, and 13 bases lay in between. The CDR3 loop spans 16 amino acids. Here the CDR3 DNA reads TGTGCCAGCAGCCGGGACGGGTTCGCGAACACCGGGGAGCTGTTTTTT. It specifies CASSRDGFANTGELFF.

The CDR3 DNA reads TGTGCCAGCAGCTATTCTATTTTCGGGGAGACCTACGAGCAGTACTTC. Translation gives CASSYSIFGETYEQYF. The chain has TRBV7-9 and TRBJ2-7; a weak D match, TRBD2 (5 bases). CDR1 is SEHNR and CDR2 is FQNEAQ in the germline V gene (reference sequence). The germline V and J ends were trimmed by 4 bases and 2 bases, with 18 bases remaining between them. This CDR3 has 16 amino acids.

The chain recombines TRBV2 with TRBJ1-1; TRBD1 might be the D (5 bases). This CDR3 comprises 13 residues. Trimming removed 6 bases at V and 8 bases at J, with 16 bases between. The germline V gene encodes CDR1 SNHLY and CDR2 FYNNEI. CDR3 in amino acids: CASRSGGFLEAFF. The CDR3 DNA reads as TGTGCCAGCAGGTCGGGGGGGTTTCTAGAAGCTTTCTTT.

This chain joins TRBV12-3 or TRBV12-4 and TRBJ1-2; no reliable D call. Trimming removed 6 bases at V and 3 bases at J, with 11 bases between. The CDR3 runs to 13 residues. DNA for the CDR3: TGTGCCAGCAGCCAGACCGGGCACTATGGCTACACCTTC. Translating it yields CASSQTGHYGYTF.

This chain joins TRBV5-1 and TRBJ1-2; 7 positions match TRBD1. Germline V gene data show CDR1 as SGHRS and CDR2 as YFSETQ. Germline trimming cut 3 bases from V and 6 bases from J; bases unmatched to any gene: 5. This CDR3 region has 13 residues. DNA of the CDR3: TGCGCCAGCAGCTCGGCTACAGGGGATGGCTACACCTTC. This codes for CASSSATGDGYTF.

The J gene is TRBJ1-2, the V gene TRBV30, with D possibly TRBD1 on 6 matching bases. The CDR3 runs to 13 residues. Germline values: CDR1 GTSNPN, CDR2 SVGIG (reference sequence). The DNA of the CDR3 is TGTGCGTCGATTAAGGGGGGAAACTATGGCTACACCTTC. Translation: CASIKGGNYGYTF. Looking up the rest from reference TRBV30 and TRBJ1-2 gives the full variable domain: SQTIHQWPATLVQPVGSPLSLECTVEGTSNPNLYWYRQAAGRGLQLLFYSVGIGQISSEVPQNLSASRPQDRQFILSSKKLLLSDSGFYLCASIKGGNYGYTFGSGTRLTVV.

The DNA for the CDR3 is TGTGCCAGCGGACTAGCGGGGCAAAATACCGGGGAGCTGTTTTTT. Translation gives CASGLAGQNTGELFF. The chain joins TRBV27 to TRBJ2-2; 12 bases fit TRBD2. The CDR3 spans 15 residues. V gave up 8 bases and J gave up 5 bases; unmatched junction bases: 6. The germline V gene has CDR1 MNHEY and CDR2 SMNVEV (reference sequence).

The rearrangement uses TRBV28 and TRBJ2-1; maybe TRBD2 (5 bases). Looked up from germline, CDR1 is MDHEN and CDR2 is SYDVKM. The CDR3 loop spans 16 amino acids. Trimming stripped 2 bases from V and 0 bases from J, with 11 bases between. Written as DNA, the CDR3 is TGTGCCAGCAGTTTACGAGGGCTTAGCTCCTACAATGAGCAGTTCTTC. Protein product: CASSLRGLSSYNEQFF.